Reported below is one TCR beta chain. The sample is drawn from a study of blood T cell repertoires in COVID-19. As for the study in general: Some COVID-19 samples were acute and others convalescent; all came from the United States, Italy and Spain. PBMCs, B-cell-depleted T cells, or T cells were the source of the cDNA or gDNA that made up the material.

This CDR3 contains 14 residues. Trimming shortened V by 6 bases and J by 6 bases, and 16 bases separated the two germline ends. Germline values: CDR1 SGHKS, CDR2 YYEKEE (reference sequence). In the original analysis: By means of reference gene primer amplification, nucleated cell counts were estimated. Profiled with immunoSEQ multiplex PCR; TCRdb holds only in-frame clones, not every one. That table supplies the V and J calls and clone size; D and trimming were determined from the DNA. This table has 75,000 to 80,000 clones, 80% to 90% appearing once. The rearrangement links TRBV5-5 to TRBJ2-1; TRBD1 is a possible D gene (6 bases). The sequence was obtained from a human donor in a cohort sampled during active COVID-19. Specimen: peripheral blood. The CDR3 DNA sequence: TGTGCCAGCATCATCCCCGGCAGGGGCAATGAGCAGTTCTTC. Amino acids: CASIIPGRGNEQFF.